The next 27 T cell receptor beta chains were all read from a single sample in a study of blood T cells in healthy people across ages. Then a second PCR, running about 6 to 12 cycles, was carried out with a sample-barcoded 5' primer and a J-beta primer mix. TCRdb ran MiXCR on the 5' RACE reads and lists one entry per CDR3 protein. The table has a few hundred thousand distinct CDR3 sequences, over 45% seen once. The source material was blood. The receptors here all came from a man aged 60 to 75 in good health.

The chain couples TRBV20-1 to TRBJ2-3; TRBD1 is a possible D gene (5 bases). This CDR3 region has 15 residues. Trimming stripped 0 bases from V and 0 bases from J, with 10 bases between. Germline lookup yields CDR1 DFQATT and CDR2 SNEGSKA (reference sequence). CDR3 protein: CSAREPGASTDTQYF. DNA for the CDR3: TGCAGTGCTAGAGAGCCTGGGGCTAGCACAGATACGCAGTATTTT.

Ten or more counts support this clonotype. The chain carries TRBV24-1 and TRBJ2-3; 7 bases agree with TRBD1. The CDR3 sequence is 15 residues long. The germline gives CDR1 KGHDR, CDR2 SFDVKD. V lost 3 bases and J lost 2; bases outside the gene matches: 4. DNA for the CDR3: TGTGCCACCAGTGATCCCGGGACAGACACAGATACGCAGTATTTT. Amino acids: CATSDPGTDTDTQYF.

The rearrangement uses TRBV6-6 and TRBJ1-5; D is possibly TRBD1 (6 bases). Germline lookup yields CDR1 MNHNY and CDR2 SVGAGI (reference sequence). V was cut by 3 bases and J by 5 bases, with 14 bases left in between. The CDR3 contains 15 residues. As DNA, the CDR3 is TGTGCCAGCAGTTATCCTAAGGGGGAGGATCAGCCCCAGCATTTT. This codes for CASSYPKGEDQPQHF.

CDR3 bases: TGTGCCAGCAGCTTAGAGGTTGGCAGGGGGACAGAGACCCAGTACTTC. Translating it yields CASSLEVGRGTETQYF. This chain connects TRBV7-2 to TRBJ2-5; 7 bases match TRBD1. The CDR3 length is 16 residues. Trimming removed 1 base from V and 4 bases from J; junction bases left unmatched: 9. Germline V gene data show CDR1 as SGHTA and CDR2 as FQGNSA. Supplemented by reference TRBV7-2 and TRBJ2-5, the full variable domain reads GAGVSQSPSNKVTEKGKDVELRCDPISGHTALYWYRQSLGQGLEFLIYFQGNSAPDKSGLPSDRFSAERTGGSVSTLTIQRTQQEDSAVYLCASSLEVGRGTETQYFGPGTRLLVL.

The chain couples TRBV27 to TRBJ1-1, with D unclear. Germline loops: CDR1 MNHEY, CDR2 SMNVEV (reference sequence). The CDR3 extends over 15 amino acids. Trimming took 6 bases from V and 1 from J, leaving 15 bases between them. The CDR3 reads CASSSLGLTNTEAFF. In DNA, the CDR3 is TGTGCCAGCAGCTCCCTCGGACTTACGAACACTGAAGCTTTCTTT.

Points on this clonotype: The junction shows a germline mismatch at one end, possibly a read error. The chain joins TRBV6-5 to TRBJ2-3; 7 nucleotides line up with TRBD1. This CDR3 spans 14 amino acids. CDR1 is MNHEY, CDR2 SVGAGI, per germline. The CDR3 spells CVSKPGQSTDTQYF. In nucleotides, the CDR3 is TGTGTCAGCAAGCCGGGACAGAGCACAGATACGCAGTATTTT.

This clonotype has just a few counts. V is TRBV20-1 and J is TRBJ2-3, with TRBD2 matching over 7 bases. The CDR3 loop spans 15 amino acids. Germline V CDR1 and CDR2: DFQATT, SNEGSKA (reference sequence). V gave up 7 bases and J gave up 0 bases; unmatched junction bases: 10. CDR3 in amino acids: CSGGGSGLSTDTQYF. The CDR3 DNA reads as TGCAGTGGGGGCGGGAGCGGTCTTAGCACAGATACGCAGTATTTT.

The CDR3 here is CASTTKGDQPQHF. Written as DNA, the CDR3 is TGTGCCAGCACCACGAAGGGGGATCAGCCCCAGCATTTT. This sequence joins TRBV7-9 and TRBJ1-5; maybe TRBD1 (6 bases). CDR1 and CDR2 from the germline V gene are SEHNR and FQNEAQ (reference sequence). This CDR3 spans 13 amino acids. Trimming shortened V by 7 bases and J by 5 bases, and 12 bases separated the two germline ends. The variable domain in full, with the rest retrieved from reference TRBV7-9 and TRBJ1-5, is DTGVSQNPRHKITKRGQNVTFRCDPISEHNRLYWYRQTLGQGPEFLTYFQNEAQLEKSRLLSDRFSAERPKGSFSTLEIQRTEQGDSAMYLCASTTKGDQPQHFGDGTRLSIL.

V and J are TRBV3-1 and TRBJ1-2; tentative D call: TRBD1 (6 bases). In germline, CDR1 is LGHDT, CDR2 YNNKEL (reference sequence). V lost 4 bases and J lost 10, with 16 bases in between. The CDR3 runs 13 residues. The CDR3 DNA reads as TGTGCCAGCAGCCTTAGGACGGACAGCGTCTACACCTTC. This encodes CASSLRTDSVYTF.

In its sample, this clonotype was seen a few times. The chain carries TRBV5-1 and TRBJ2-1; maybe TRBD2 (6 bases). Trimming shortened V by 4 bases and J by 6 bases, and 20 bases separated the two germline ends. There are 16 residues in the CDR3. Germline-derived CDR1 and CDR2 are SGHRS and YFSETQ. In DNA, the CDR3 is TGCGCCAGCAGCCCGTTCGAGGGACTTACCTCCAATGAGCAGTTCTTC. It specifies CASSPFEGLTSNEQFF.

This chain's CDR3 is CASSLSGQGHYGYTF. The CDR3 bases are TGTGCCAGCAGTTTAAGTGGACAGGGCCACTATGGCTACACCTTC. The rearrangement links TRBV12-3 or TRBV12-4 to TRBJ1-2, with 8 bases fitting TRBD1. The CDR3 runs 15 residues. V was pared by 2 bases and J by 3 bases, with 5 bases of the junction left unmatched.

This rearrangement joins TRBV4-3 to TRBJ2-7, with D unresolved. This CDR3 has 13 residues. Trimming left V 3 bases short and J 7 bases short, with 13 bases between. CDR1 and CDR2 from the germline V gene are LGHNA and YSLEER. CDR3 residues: CASSQYYGNEQYF. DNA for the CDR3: TGCGCCAGCAGCCAGTACTACGGCAATGAGCAGTACTTC.

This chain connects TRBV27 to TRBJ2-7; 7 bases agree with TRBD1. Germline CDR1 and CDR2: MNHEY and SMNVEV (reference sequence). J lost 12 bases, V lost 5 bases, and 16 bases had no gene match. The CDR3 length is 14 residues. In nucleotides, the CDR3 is TGTGCCAGCAGTGTGAGGGCAGGGACAGAGACCCGGTACTTC. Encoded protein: CASSVRAGTETRYF.

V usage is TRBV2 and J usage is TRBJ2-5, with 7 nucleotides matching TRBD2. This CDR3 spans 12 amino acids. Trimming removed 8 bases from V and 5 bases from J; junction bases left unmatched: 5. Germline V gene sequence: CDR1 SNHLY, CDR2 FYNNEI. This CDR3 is CASATTSETQYF. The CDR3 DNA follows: TGTGCCAGCGCGACGACTAGCGAGACCCAGTACTTC. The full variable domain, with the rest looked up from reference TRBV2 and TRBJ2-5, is EPEVTQTPSHQVTQMGQEVILRCVPISNHLYFYWYRQILGQKVEFLVSFYNNEISEKSEIFDDQFSVERPDGSNFTLKIRSTKLEDSAMYFCASATTSETQYFGPGTRLLVL.

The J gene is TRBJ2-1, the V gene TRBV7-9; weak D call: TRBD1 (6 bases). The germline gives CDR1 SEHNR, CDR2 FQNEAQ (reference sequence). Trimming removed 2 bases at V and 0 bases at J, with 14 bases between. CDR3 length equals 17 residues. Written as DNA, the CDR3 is TGTGCCAGCAGCTTACCCCAGGGGCAGGGCTCCTACAATGAGCAGTTCTTC. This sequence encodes CASSLPQGQGSYNEQFF.

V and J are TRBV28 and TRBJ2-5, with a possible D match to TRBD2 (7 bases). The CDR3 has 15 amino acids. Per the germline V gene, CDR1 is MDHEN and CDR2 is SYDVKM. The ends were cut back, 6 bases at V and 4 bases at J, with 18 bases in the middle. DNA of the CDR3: TGTGCCAGCAGCTTCGGGGGAGGGGGAAGAGAGACCCAGTACTTC. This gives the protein CASSFGGGGRETQYF.

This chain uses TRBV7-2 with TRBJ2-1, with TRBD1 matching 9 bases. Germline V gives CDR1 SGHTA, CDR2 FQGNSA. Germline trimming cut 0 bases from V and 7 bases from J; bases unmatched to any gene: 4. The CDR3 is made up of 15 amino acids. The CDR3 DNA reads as TGTGCCAGCAGCTTAGCTGGGACAGGGTTGAATGAGCAGTTCTTC. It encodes CASSLAGTGLNEQFF. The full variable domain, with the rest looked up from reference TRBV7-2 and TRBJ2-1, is GAGVSQSPSNKVTEKGKDVELRCDPISGHTALYWYRQSLGQGLEFLIYFQGNSAPDKSGLPSDRFSAERTGGSVSTLTIQRTQQEDSAVYLCASSLAGTGLNEQFFGPGTRLTVL.

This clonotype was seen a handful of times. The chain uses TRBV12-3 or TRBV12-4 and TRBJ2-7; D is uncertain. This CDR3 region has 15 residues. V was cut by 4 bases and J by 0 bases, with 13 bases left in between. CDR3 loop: CASSSHRRNSYEQYF. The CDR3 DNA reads TGTGCCAGCAGTTCGCATCGGCGTAACTCCTACGAGCAGTACTTC.

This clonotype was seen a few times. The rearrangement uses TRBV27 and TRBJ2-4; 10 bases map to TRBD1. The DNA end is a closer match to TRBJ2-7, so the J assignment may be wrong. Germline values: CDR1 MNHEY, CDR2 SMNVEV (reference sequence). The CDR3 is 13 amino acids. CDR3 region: CASSVGTGDEQYF. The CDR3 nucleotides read TGTGCCAGCAGTGTTGGGACAGGGGACGAGCAGTACTTC.

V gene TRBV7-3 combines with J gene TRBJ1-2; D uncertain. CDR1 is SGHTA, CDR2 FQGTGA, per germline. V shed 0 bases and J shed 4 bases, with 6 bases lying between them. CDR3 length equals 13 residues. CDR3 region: CASSLTGTYGYTF. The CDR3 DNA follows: TGTGCCAGCAGCTTAACAGGCACCTATGGCTACACCTTC.

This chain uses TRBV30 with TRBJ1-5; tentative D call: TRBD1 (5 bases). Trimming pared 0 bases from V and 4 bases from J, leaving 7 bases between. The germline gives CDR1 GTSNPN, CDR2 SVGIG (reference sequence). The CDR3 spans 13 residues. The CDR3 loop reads CAWSVEGNQPQHF. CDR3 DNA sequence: TGTGCCTGGAGTGTAGAGGGGAATCAGCCCCAGCATTTT. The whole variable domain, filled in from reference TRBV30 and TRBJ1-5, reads SQTIHQWPATLVQPVGSPLSLECTVEGTSNPNLYWYRQAAGRGLQLLFYSVGIGQISSEVPQNLSASRPQDRQFILSSKKLLLSDSGFYLCAWSVEGNQPQHFGDGTRLSIL.

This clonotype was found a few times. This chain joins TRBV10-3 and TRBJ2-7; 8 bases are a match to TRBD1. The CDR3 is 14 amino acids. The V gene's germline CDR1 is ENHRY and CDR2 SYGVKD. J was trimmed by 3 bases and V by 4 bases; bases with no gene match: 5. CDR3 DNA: TGTGCCATCAGTGGTGGGACAGGATACTACGAGCAGTACTTC. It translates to CAISGGTGYYEQYF.

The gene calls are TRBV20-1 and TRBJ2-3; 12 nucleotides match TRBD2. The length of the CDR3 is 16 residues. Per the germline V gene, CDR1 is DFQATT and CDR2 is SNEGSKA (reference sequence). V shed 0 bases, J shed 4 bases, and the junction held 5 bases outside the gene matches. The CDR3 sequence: CSARDLTSGSSDTQYF. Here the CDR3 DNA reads TGCAGTGCTAGAGATCTGACTAGCGGGAGCTCAGATACGCAGTATTTT.

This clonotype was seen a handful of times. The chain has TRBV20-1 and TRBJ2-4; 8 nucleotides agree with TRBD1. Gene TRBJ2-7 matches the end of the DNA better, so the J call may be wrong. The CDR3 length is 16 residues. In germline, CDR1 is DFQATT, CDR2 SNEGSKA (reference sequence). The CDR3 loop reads CSAKGSSGTGLYEQYF. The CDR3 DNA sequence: TGCAGTGCTAAGGGTAGTTCCGGGACAGGTCTCTACGAGCAGTACTTC.

The CDR3 DNA sequence: TGCGCCAGCAGCTTAGGGGCTGCCTACAATGAGCAGTTCTTC. As protein: CASSLGAAYNEQFF. The chain carries TRBV5-1 and TRBJ2-1, with a possible D match to TRBD1 (5 bases). Trimming removed 2 bases at V and 2 bases at J, with 8 bases between. CDR3 size: 14 residues. CDR1 and CDR2 from the germline V gene are SGHRS and YFSETQ.

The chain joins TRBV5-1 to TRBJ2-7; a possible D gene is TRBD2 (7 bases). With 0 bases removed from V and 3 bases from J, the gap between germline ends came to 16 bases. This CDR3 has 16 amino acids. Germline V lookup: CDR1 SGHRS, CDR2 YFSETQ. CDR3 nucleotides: TGCGCCAGCAGCTTGGCGGCTACAGGGAGGGGCTACGAGCAGTACTTC. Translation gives CASSLAATGRGYEQYF.

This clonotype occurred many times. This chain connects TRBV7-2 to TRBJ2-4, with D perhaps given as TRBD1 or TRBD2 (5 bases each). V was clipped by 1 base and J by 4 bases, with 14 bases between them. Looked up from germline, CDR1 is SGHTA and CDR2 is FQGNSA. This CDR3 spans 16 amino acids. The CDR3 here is CASSLGGTQRKNIQYF. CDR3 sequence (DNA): TGTGCCAGCAGCTTAGGGGGGACCCAGCGGAAAAACATTCAGTACTTC.